A single sample is the source of the 17 T cell receptor beta chains below, sequenced in a study of shared clonotypes between healthy human individuals. Sequencing was performed with immunoSEQ multiplex PCR; in TCRdb, only in-frame clones are kept and a portion is missing. The table shows under 1,100,000 clones, with 60% to 80% occurring only once. Sequencing used memory CD4+ T cells sorted from blood. This sample's subset: CD45RA-negative fraction. The receptor source for this set is a young man in good health.

This clone was observed once. The V call is TRBV5-1, the J call TRBJ2-3, with 8 bases that match TRBD2. The V and J ends lost 4 bases and 6 bases, in that order; junction bases with no gene match: 10. The V gene's germline CDR1 is SGHRS and CDR2 YFSETQ. CDR3 length equals 15 residues. The DNA for the CDR3 is TGCGCCAGCAGCCAGGCGACTAGCGTATCGGATACGCAGTATTTT. Translating gives CASSQATSVSDTQYF.

This clone was seen ten or more times. The chain has TRBV5-1 and TRBJ2-5; tentatively, D is TRBD1 (5 bases). CDR3 length: 13 amino acids. CDR1 is SGHRS and CDR2 is YFSETQ in the germline V gene. Trimming took off 2 bases at V and 4 bases at J, with 9 bases between the two ends. The CDR3 is CASSFPRGETQYF. The DNA of the CDR3 is TGCGCCAGCAGCTTCCCTAGGGGAGAGACCCAGTACTTC.

J is TRBJ2-7 and V is TRBV11-2, with a tentative D call TRBD1 (7 bases). CDR3 length: 19 amino acids. V was pared by 0 bases and J by 0 bases, with 21 bases between. Germline V gene data show CDR1 as SGHAT and CDR2 as FQNNGV. The CDR3 here is CASSLDSQLRQGGSYEQYF. Written as DNA, the CDR3 is TGTGCCAGCAGCTTAGATTCCCAATTGAGACAGGGAGGCTCCTACGAGCAGTACTTC.

The chain employs TRBV7-3 and TRBJ2-2; TRBD1 aligns across 8 bases. V trimming: 5 bases; J trimming: 7 bases; junction bases outside the gene matches: 9. The CDR3 loop spans 15 amino acids. Germline V gives CDR1 SGHTA, CDR2 FQGTGA. CDR3 DNA: TGTGCCAGCAGCCCAAGGACAGGGAAAGGCGGGGAGCTGTTTTTT. Translated: CASSPRTGKGGELFF.

The chain employs TRBV7-2 and TRBJ2-7; TRBD1 might be the D (5 bases). V lost 1 base and J 3 bases, leaving 7 bases between the germline ends. Germline V CDR1 and CDR2: SGHTA, FQGNSA. The CDR3 extends over 13 amino acids. The CDR3 DNA sequence: TGTGCCAGCAGCTTAGGACAGAACTACGAGCAGTACTTC. Protein product: CASSLGQNYEQYF.

The chain employs TRBV19 and TRBJ1-1; D is undetermined. The CDR3 covers 13 residues. The ends were cut back, 3 bases at V and 2 bases at J, with 7 bases in the middle. Germline V gene sequence: CDR1 LNHDA, CDR2 SQIVND (reference sequence). This CDR3 reads CASSMVHNTEAFF. The CDR3 DNA reads as TGTGCCAGTAGTATGGTGCACAACACTGAAGCTTTCTTT.

This clone occurred a few times. This chain links TRBV2 with TRBJ2-1; a weak D match, TRBD1 (6 bases). Germline CDR1 is SNHLY and CDR2 is FYNNEI. The germline V and J ends were trimmed by 5 bases and 2 bases, with 13 bases remaining between them. The CDR3 runs 15 residues. CDR3 coding DNA: TGTGCCAGCAGTAACACAGGGTCCCCCTACAATGAGCAGTTCTTC. This translates into CASSNTGSPYNEQFF.

The rearrangement joins TRBV11-2 to TRBJ2-1, with 10 bases fitting TRBD2. The ends lost 4 bases at V and 9 bases at J; junction bases unmatched: 15. The length of the CDR3 is 17 residues. The germline CDR1 and CDR2 sequences are SGHAT and FQNNGV. This chain's CDR3 is CASSSQVNSGRGSEQFF. The CDR3 DNA follows: TGTGCCAGCAGCTCTCAGGTTAACAGCGGGAGGGGGAGTGAGCAGTTCTTC.

V and J are TRBV11-2 and TRBJ2-7, with 8 bases fitting TRBD1. The V gene's germline CDR1 is SGHAT and CDR2 FQNNGV. The V segment lost 2 bases and the J segment 4 bases; nucleotides outside the gene matches: 4. This CDR3 is 14 amino acids long. The CDR3 DNA is TGTGCCAGCAGCTTATTGGACAGGGCATACGAGCAGTACTTC. Residues: CASSLLDRAYEQYF.

The count of this clone is one. The chain recombines TRBV5-6 with TRBJ2-1, with TRBD2 matching 9 bases. This CDR3 is 14 amino acids long. The V gene end was trimmed by 4 bases and the J gene end by 8 bases; junction bases not matched to a gene: 7. Germline assignment: CDR1 SGHDT and CDR2 YYEEEE. CDR3 in amino acids: CASSPGTSRDEQFF. In DNA form, the CDR3 reads TGTGCCAGCAGCCCGGGGACTAGCCGGGATGAGCAGTTCTTC.

J is TRBJ1-5 and V is TRBV27; tentatively, D is TRBD1 (6 bases). Trimming removed 4 bases at V and 5 bases at J, with 12 bases between. The CDR3 runs 14 residues. CDR1 and CDR2 from the germline V gene are MNHEY and SMNVEV (reference sequence). The DNA for the CDR3 is TGTGCCAGCAGTTCAGGGGACTCTGATCAGCCCCAGCATTTT. Its translation: CASSSGDSDQPQHF.

A few counts support this clone. DNA for the CDR3: TGTGCCAGTAGTATTTCCAGGGGAAGGGCCTCTGGGGCCAACGTCCTGACTTTC. Its protein is CASSISRGRASGANVLTF. This chain links TRBV19 with TRBJ2-6; possibly TRBD1 for D (6 bases). Between the trimmed V and J ends, which lost 3 bases and 0 bases, there was a span of 15 bases. Germline CDR1 is LNHDA and CDR2 is SQIVND (reference sequence). The CDR3 contains 18 residues.

This clone has only a few counts. This chain links TRBV19 with TRBJ1-1; D remains ambiguous. Trimming stripped 9 bases from V and 1 base from J, with 15 bases between. CDR1 LNHDA and CDR2 SQIVND come from the germline V gene (reference sequence). The CDR3 sequence is 14 residues long. DNA of the CDR3: TGTGCCAGCACCCTGCGAGAAGAGAACACTGAAGCTTTCTTT. As protein: CASTLREENTEAFF.

Regarding this clone: The junction departs from the called germline gene at one end, perhaps through a read error. The chain uses TRBV5-1 and TRBJ2-7; 7 nucleotides align to TRBD1. Germline V gene lookup returns CDR1 SGHRS and CDR2 YFSETQ. This CDR3 spans 14 amino acids. CDR3 amino acids: CASSLGQGSFEQYF. CDR3 in DNA: TGCGCCAGCAGCTTGGGACAGGGCTCCTTCGAGCAGTACTTC.

Regarding this clone: The same CDR3 also results from other DNA sequences found in this sample. V is TRBV5-6 and J is TRBJ2-7; TRBD1 matches 7 bases. The CDR3 runs to 14 residues. V lost 0 bases and J lost 3; bases outside the gene matches: 3. Germline CDR1 reads SGHDT; CDR2 reads YYEEEE. CDR3 sequence: CASSLDRGGYEQYF. CDR3 DNA: TGTGCCAGCAGCTTGGACAGGGGTGGCTACGAGCAGTACTTC.

This chain uses TRBV19 with TRBJ2-7; D might be TRBD1 (6 bases). CDR1 and CDR2 (germline): LNHDA, SQIVND (reference sequence). Trimming shortened V by 1 base and J by 0 bases, and 10 bases separated the two germline ends. This CDR3 contains 15 residues. The CDR3 protein is CASSIVGTSSYEQYF. The CDR3 coding sequence is TGTGCCAGTAGTATAGTGGGGACATCCTCCTACGAGCAGTACTTC.

To note about this clone: Other DNA sequences of this sample code for an identical CDR3. This sequence joins TRBV9 and TRBJ2-7; D unresolved. Germline CDR1 is SGDLS and CDR2 is YYNGEE. Trimming took 2 bases from V and 3 from J, leaving 3 bases between them. CDR3 size: 11 residues. This chain's CDR3 is CASSVGYEQYF. DNA for the CDR3: TGTGCCAGCAGCGTCGGCTACGAGCAGTACTTC.